The TCR beta chain described here comes from a study of T cells after yellow fever vaccination. The TCR cDNA carried a universal primer site and UMIs from 5'RACE template switching. TCRdb reprocessed the 5' RACE reads with MiXCR, giving one entry per CDR3 protein. The sample lists over 65,000 distinct CDR3 sequences, about 14% occurring once. Study results and caveats: Most clones from primary vaccination resurfaced after the booster (around 97% CD4, over 85% CD8). Weaker, the secondary response had a peak occurring faster, on day 5 versus 15. A small proportion of clonotypes was detected in both the CD4 and CD8 compartments.

The clonotype was recovered from a man aged 18 to 30 who received the YFV17D yellow fever vaccine. This specimen consisted of CD8+ T cells not binding an NS4B(214-222) dextramer, sorted from PBMCs, obtained about 20 days after the first yellow fever vaccination.

The CDR3 is CASSDRLADQETQYF. CDR3 coding DNA: TGTGCCAGCAGCGATCGACTAGCGGATCAAGAGACCCAGTACTTC. V and J are TRBV9 and TRBJ2-5, with 9 nucleotides matching TRBD2. The CDR3 has 15 amino acids. Germline trimming cut 3 bases from V and 2 bases from J; bases unmatched to any gene: 5. Germline values: CDR1 SGDLS, CDR2 YYNGEE.